This T cell receptor (beta chain) originates from a study of blood T cell repertoires in COVID-19. Unmatched junction bases numbered 4, after V lost 2 bases and J lost 1 base. Germline assignment: CDR1 SGHTA and CDR2 FQGNSA. The CDR3 has 16 residues. TCRdb's copy holds only in-frame clones and misses some; the assay was immunoSEQ multiplex PCR. Among 65,000 to 95,000 clones listed, over 75% were seen once. This TCR was recovered from a man between 70 and 80 years old with active or convalescent COVID-19. This sequence joins TRBV7-2 and TRBJ2-7; TRBD2 matches at 11 bases. Sequencing used peripheral blood. For the CDR3, the DNA is TGTGCCAGCAGCTTATCCCTAGCGGGGGGTTCCTACGAGCAGTACTTC. Translation: CASSLSLAGGSYEQYF.